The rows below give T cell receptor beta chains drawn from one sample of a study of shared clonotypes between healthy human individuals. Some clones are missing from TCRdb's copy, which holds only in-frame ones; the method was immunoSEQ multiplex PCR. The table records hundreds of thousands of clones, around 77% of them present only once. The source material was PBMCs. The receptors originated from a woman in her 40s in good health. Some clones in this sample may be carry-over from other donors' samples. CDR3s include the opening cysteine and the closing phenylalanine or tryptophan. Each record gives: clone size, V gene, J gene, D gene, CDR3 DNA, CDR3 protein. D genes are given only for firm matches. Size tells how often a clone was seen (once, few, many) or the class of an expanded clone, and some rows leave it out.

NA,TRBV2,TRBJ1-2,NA,TGTGCCAGCAGTGTGGGCAGGGAGGGTGGCTACACCTTC,CASSVGREGGYTF
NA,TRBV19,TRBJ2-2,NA,TGTGCCACTCGTAACAGGGCGAACACCGGGGAGCTGTTTTTT,CATRNRANTGELFF
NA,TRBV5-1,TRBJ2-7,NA,TGCGCCAGCAGCTTGGGCTCACAGGGCCCCCTGGAGCAGTACTTC,CASSLGSQGPLEQYF
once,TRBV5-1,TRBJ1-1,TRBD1,TGCGCCAGCAGCAACAGGGGGAACACTGAAGCTTTCTTT,CASSNRGNTEAFF
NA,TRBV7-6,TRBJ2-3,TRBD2,TGTGCCAGCAGCTTAGGCGGGAGGTCGAGTACGCAGTATTTT,CASSLGGRSSTQYF
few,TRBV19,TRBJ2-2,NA,TGTGCCAGTGAGGCGGGCTGGGACGGGGAGCTGTTTTTT,CASEAGWDGELFF
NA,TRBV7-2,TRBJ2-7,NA,TGTGCCAGCAGCTTAGCCTTGTCCTACGAGCAGTACTTC,CASSLALSYEQYF
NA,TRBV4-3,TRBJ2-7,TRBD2,TGCGCCAGCAGCCAAGATCTAACTACGGTAGCGGGAGGCCAACAACCCCCCTACGAGCAGTACTTC,CASSQDLTTVAGGQQPPYEQYF
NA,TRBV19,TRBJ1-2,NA,TGTGCCAGTAGCCCGAGGGCCGCCTCGGTGGTGGGCTACACCTTC,CASSPRAASVVGYTF
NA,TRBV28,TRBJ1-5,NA,TGTGCCACAAACCCCTTTACTGGGGGACGGCAGCCCCAGCATTTT,CATNPFTGGRQPQHF
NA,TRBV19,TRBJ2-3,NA,TGTGCCAGTAGTACCGCTCGCACAGATACGCAGTATTTT,CASSTARTDTQYF
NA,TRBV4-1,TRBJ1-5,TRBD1,TGCGCCAGCAGCCAAGAGGCATGGGGGACAGGGCTAAATCAGCCCCAGCATTTT,CASSQEAWGTGLNQPQHF
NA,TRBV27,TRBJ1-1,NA,TGTGCCAGCAGTTTATTACAGGGTAGGAGGACTGAAGCTTTCTTT,CASSLLQGRRTEAFF
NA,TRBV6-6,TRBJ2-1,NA,TGTGCCAGCAGTTACTTGGACTCTGAGCAGTTCTTC,CASSYLDSEQFF
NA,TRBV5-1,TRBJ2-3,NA,TGCGCCAGCACTAAGGGCCCGGGACCACTCGGGCCAGATACGCAGTATTTT,CASTKGPGPLGPDTQYF
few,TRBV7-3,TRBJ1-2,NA,TGTGCCAGCAGCTTGTCAGGTCTTAACTATGGCTACACCTTC,CASSLSGLNYGYTF
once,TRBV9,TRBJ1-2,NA,TGTGCCAGCAGCGCGACGGGACAAAACTATGGCTACACCTTC,CASSATGQNYGYTF
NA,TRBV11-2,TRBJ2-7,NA,TGTGCCAGCAGAAAAATCTGGGCTAGTAGGGGCTCCTACGAGCAGTACTTC,CASRKIWASRGSYEQYF
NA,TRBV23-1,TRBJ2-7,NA,TGCGCCAGCAGCCGTTATCCAGGGGGGGCCCCTGTCTCCTACGAGCAGTACTTC,CASSRYPGGAPVSYEQYF
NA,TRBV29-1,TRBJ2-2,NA,TGCAGCGTTGAAGTCGCAGGGGCCGGGGAGCTGTTTTTT,CSVEVAGAGELFF